This TCR beta chain was observed in a study of cytomegalovirus exposure and HLA in healthy donors. Vbeta (60) and Jbeta (13) primers were used in the PCR. Profiling relied on immunoSEQ multiplex PCR, and the TCRdb table lists in-frame clones only, not all of them. The table records about 170,000 clones, approximately 79% of them present only once. Deletions cut 4 bases from V and 1 base from J, with 5 bases between. Germline CDR1 ENHRY, CDR2 SYGVKD. This CDR3 contains 12 residues. Specimen: PBMCs. The gene calls are TRBV10-3 and TRBJ2-7; D is ambiguous. The source of this sequence is a man aged 35-49 years in good health and CMV-seropositive. The CDR3 spells CAISVQSYEQYF. The CDR3 DNA reads as TGTGCCATCAGTGTACAGTCCTACGAGCAGTACTTC.